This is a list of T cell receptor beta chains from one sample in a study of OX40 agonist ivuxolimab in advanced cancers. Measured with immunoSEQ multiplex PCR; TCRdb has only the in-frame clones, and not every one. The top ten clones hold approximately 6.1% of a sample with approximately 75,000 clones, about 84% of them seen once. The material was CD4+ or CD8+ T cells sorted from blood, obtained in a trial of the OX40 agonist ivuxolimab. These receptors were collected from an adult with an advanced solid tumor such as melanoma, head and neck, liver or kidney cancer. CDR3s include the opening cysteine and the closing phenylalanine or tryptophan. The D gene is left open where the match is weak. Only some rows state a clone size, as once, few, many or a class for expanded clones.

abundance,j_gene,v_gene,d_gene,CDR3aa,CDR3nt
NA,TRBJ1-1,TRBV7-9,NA,CASSFGGAEAFF,TGTGCCAGCAGCTTTGGGGGGGCTGAAGCTTTCTTT
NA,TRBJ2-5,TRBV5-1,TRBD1,CASNQGQGETQYF,TGCGCCAGCAACCAAGGACAGGGTGAGACCCAGTACTTC
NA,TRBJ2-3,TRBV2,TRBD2,CARKRDGDTQYF,TGTGCCAGGAAGCGGGACGGCGATACGCAGTATTTT
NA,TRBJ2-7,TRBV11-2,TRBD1,CASSFTIGTGYSEQYF,TGTGCCAGCAGCTTTACGATCGGGACAGGGTATTCCGAGCAGTACTTC
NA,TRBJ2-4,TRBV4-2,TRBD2,CASSQKRELNIQYF,TGTGCCAGCAGCCAAAAGCGGGAGTTAAACATTCAGTACTTC
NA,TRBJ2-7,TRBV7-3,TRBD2,CASSRGRGTYEQYF,TGTGCCAGCAGCCGCGGGAGGGGGACCTACGAGCAGTACTTC
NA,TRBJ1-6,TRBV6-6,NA,CASRPKNSPLHF,TGTGCCAGCAGACCCAAAAATTCACCCCTCCACTTT
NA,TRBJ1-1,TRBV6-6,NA,CASSSWDTEAFF,TGTGCCAGCAGTTCGTGGGACACTGAAGCTTTCTTT
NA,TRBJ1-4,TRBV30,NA,CAWSYLQGGGEKLFF,TGTGCCTGGAGTTACCTTCAGGGAGGAGGAGAAAAACTGTTTTTT
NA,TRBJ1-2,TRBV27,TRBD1,CASGQRRDSNYGYTF,TGTGCCAGCGGACAAAGAAGGGACAGTAACTATGGCTACACCTTC
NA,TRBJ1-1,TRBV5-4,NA,CASSSRQLNTEAFF,TGTGCCAGCAGCTCAAGACAGCTGAACACTGAAGCTTTCTTT
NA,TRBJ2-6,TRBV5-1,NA,CASSLGSSGANVLTF,TGCGCCAGCAGCTTGGGCAGCTCTGGGGCCAACGTCCTGACTTTC
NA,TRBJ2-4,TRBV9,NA,CASSVGKGENIQYF,TGTGCCAGCAGCGTAGGTAAGGGGGAAAACATTCAGTACTTC
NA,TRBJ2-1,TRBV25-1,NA,CASSESGRDDNEQFF,TGTGCCAGCAGTGAATCGGGCAGGGATGACAATGAGCAGTTCTTC
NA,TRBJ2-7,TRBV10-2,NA,CASSGRDIASYEQYF,TGCGCCAGCAGTGGCCGGGACATCGCCTCCTACGAGCAGTACTTC
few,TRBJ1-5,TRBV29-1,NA,CSVEESGSEAQHF,TGCAGCGTTGAAGAGTCCGGGTCCGAGGCCCAGCATTTT
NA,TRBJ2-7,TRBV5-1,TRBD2,CASSFETSGSYEQYF,TGCGCCAGCAGCTTCGAGACTAGCGGATCCTACGAGCAGTACTTC
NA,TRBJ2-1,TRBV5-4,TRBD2,CASSPGGAGSYNEQFF,TGTGCCAGCAGCCCGGGAGGTGCAGGATCCTACAATGAGCAGTTCTTC
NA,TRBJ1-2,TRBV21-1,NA,CASSPPTVNYGYTF,TGTGCCAGCAGCCCCCCGACAGTGAACTATGGCTACACCTTC
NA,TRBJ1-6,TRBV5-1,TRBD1,CASSIWTGDSPLHF,TGCGCCAGCAGCATATGGACAGGGGATTCACCCCTCCACTTT
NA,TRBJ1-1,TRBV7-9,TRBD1,CASKRQGALEAFF,TGTGCCAGCAAGCGACAGGGGGCTTTAGAAGCTTTCTTT
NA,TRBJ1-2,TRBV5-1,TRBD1,CASSLTTGEYGYTF,TGCGCCAGCAGCTTGACGACAGGGGAATATGGCTACACCTTC
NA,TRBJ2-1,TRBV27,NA,CASSLYGGEQFF,TGTGCCAGCAGTTTATACGGGGGTGAGCAGTTCTTC
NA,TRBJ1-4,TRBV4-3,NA,CASSRLWSGKEKLFF,TGCGCCAGCAGCCGCCTCTGGAGTGGGAAGGAAAAACTGTTTTTT
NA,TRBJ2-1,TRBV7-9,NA,CASSLDSSNEQFF,TGTGCCAGCAGCTTAGACAGCAGCAATGAGCAGTTCTTC
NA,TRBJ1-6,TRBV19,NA,CASKERNNSPLHF,TGTGCCAGTAAGGAACGGAATAATTCACCCCTCCACTTT